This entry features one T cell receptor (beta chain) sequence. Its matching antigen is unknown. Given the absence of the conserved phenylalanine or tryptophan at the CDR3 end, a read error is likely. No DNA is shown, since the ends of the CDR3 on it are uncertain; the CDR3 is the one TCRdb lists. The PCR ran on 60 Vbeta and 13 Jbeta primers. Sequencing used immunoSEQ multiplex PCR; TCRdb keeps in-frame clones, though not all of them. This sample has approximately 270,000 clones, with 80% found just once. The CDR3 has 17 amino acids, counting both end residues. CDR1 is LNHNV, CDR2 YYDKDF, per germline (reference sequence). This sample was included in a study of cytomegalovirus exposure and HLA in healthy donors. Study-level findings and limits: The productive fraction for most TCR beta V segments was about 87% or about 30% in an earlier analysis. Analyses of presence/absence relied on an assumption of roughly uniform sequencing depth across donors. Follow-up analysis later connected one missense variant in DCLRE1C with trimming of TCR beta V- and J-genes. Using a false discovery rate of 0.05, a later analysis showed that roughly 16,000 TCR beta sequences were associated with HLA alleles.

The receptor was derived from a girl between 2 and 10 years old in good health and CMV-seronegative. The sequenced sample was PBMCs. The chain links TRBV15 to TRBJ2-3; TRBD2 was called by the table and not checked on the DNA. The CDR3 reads CATSRSGLAGGPYAVQI.